What follows are 10 T cell receptor beta chains derived from one specimen sequenced in a study of blood T cell repertoires in COVID-19. Only in-frame clones appear in the TCRdb table, and some are missing; sequencing was by immunoSEQ multiplex PCR. Of approximately 240,000 clones listed, around 84% were seen once; the top ten hold approximately 5.1%. Material: peripheral blood. The receptors were sampled from a woman in her sixties or seventies who had recovered from COVID-19.

V usage is TRBV27 and J usage is TRBJ2-7, with D perhaps matching TRBD2 (5 bases). The germline CDR1 and CDR2 sequences are MNHEY and SMNVEV (reference sequence). CDR3 length: 12 residues. The V end lost 6 bases, the J end lost 5 bases, and 11 bases lay between the germline ends. Written as DNA, the CDR3 is TGTGCCAGCAGCCCCGGGATCAACGAGCAGTACTTC. Its protein product is CASSPGINEQYF.

V gene TRBV4-3 combines with J gene TRBJ1-1; 8 nucleotides align to TRBD1. CDR1 LGHNA and CDR2 YSLEER come from the germline V gene. CDR3 length: 15 amino acids. V gave up 4 bases and J gave up 1 base; unmatched junction bases: 5. Written as DNA, the CDR3 is TGCGCCAGCAGCCTCAACGGACAGGGGAACACTGAAGCTTTCTTT. This encodes CASSLNGQGNTEAFF.

The J gene is TRBJ2-1, the V gene TRBV7-9; 10 positions match TRBD2. Germline V lookup: CDR1 SEHNR, CDR2 FQNEAQ (reference sequence). This CDR3 contains 17 residues. With 5 bases clipped from V and 9 bases from J, the junction kept 16 bases outside the gene matches. The CDR3 sequence: CASSPRRGSGGTGEQFF. The CDR3 DNA is TGTGCCAGCAGCCCCCGCAGGGGTAGCGGGGGGACAGGTGAGCAGTTCTTC.

This chain joins TRBV5-4 and TRBJ2-2; 10 bases match TRBD2. The germline gives CDR1 SGHNT, CDR2 YYREEE (reference sequence). This CDR3 region has 15 residues. The V segment lost 4 bases and the J segment 6 bases; nucleotides outside the gene matches: 6. CDR3 sequence reads: CASSAQAGGPGELFF. In DNA, the CDR3 is TGTGCCAGCAGCGCTCAAGCGGGGGGGCCCGGGGAGCTGTTTTTT.

CDR3 region: CASSQLEGRGTGELFF. The CDR3 DNA is TGTGCCAGCAGCCAATTGGAGGGAAGGGGCACCGGGGAGCTGTTTTTT. This sequence joins TRBV16 and TRBJ2-2, with TRBD2 as a possible D gene (6 bases). In germline, CDR1 is KGHSY, CDR2 FQNENV. This CDR3 comprises 16 residues. The V end was cut by 1 base, the J end by 4 bases, with 13 bases between.

In DNA form, the CDR3 reads TGTGCCAGCAGCCAAGCCTGGGACAGAGAAGAAAAACTGTTTTTT. Translated: CASSQAWDREEKLFF. This chain links TRBV4-2 with TRBJ1-4; 7 bases agree with TRBD1. The CDR3 runs 15 residues. The junction had 7 bases not matched to a gene; V was cut back by 1 base and J by 8 bases. Germline CDR1 is LGHNA and CDR2 is YNFKEQ.

The V and J genes are TRBV9 and TRBJ1-2; 10 nucleotides line up with TRBD1. The CDR3 consists of 15 residues. J lost 7 bases, V lost 3 bases, and 9 bases had no gene match. Germline V lookup: CDR1 SGDLS, CDR2 YYNGEE. CDR3 bases: TGTGCCAGCAGCGGGCGGACAGGGGGAACTATTGGCTACACCTTC. Its translation: CASSGRTGGTIGYTF.

The chain employs TRBV5-1 and TRBJ1-2; 9 positions agree with TRBD1. The CDR3 is 13 amino acids. The V gene's germline CDR1 is SGHRS and CDR2 YFSETQ. J was trimmed by 6 bases and V by 9 bases; bases with no gene match: 9. CDR3 in amino acids: CATGSGQGDGYTF. The CDR3 DNA sequence: TGCGCCACCGGTTCGGGACAGGGCGATGGCTACACCTTC.

The V call is TRBV5-6, the J call TRBJ2-7; unclear D gene. Trimming pared 4 bases from V and 0 bases from J, leaving 8 bases between. This CDR3 has 13 amino acids. Looked up from germline, CDR1 is SGHDT and CDR2 is YYEEEE. The CDR3 sequence is CASSPRSSYEQYF. In nucleotides, the CDR3 is TGTGCCAGCAGCCCCCGCAGCTCCTACGAGCAGTACTTC.

The chain joins TRBV5-1 to TRBJ2-5; D is perhaps TRBD2 (5 bases). The germline gives CDR1 SGHRS, CDR2 YFSETQ. The CDR3 extends over 14 amino acids. Between the trimmed V and J ends, which lost 0 bases and 1 base, there was a span of 7 bases. CDR3 sequence reads: CASSLAGIQETQYF. The DNA of the CDR3 is TGCGCCAGCAGCTTGGCCGGGATCCAAGAGACCCAGTACTTC.